This T cell receptor beta chain was sequenced for a study of OX40 agonist ivuxolimab in advanced cancers. Study-level background: Those treated in dose escalation had hepatocellular carcinoma, melanoma, renal cell cancer or head and neck cancer. General study results and limits: Partial responders treated at 0.1-3.0 mg/kg exhibited clonal expansion among the lowest measured. Both blood CD4+ and CD8+ T cells showed clonal growth by week 6 at 0.1 to 3.0 mg/kg. Some of the nonresponding patients also showed low levels of normalized T-cell clonal expansion.

The germline V gene has CDR1 SGHDT and CDR2 YYEEEE. The V end lost 2 bases, the J end lost 11 bases, and 16 bases lay between the germline ends. The CDR3 loop spans 14 amino acids. Sequencing used immunoSEQ multiplex PCR; TCRdb keeps in-frame clones, though not all of them. The top ten clones hold roughly 4.4% of a sample with about 46,000 clones, 75% to 95% of them seen once. Concerning this clone: Its antigen is currently unknown.

The chain recombines TRBV5-6 with TRBJ1-4, with D uncertain. The sequenced sample was CD4+ or CD8+ T cells sorted from blood, obtained in a trial of the OX40 agonist ivuxolimab. The TCR comes from an adult with an advanced solid tumor such as melanoma, head and neck, liver or kidney cancer. The CDR3 spells CASSFTNRRNKLFF. CDR3 in DNA: TGTGCCAGCAGCTTCACCAATAGGCGGAATAAACTGTTTTTT. The variable domain in full, with the rest retrieved from reference TRBV5-6 and TRBJ1-4, is DAGVTQSPTHLIKTRGQQVTLRCSPKSGHDTVSWYQQALGQGPQFIFQYYEEEERQRGNFPDRFSGHQFPNYSSELNVNALLLGDSALYLCASSFTNRRNKLFFGSGTQLSVL.